These 30 T cell receptor beta chains came from one sample sequenced in a study of shared clonotypes between healthy human individuals. Profiling relied on immunoSEQ multiplex PCR, and the TCRdb table lists in-frame clones only, not all of them. Of hundreds of thousands of clones listed, roughly 80% are singletons. Sequencing input: PBMCs. The receptors originated from a woman in her thirties or forties in good health. Some clones in this sample may be carry-over from other donors' samples.

Comments on this clone: A far larger clone is just one base off, so this is likely a read error. V gene TRBV28 combines with J gene TRBJ2-7; 12 bases map to TRBD2. Germline V lookup: CDR1 MDHEN, CDR2 SYDVKM. The length of the CDR3 is 17 residues. Here the CDR3 reads CASSSRRTSGVSYEQHF. The CDR3 DNA follows: TGTGCCAGCAGTTCTAGGAGGACTAGCGGGGTCTCCTACGAGCAGCACTTC.

The sample holds one count of this clone. The chain couples TRBV27 to TRBJ2-5; 10 bases fit TRBD1. This CDR3 has 15 amino acids. J gave up 5 bases and V 7 bases, and 10 bases lay outside the gene matches. Germline CDR1 reads MNHEY; CDR2 reads SMNVEV (reference sequence). Written as DNA, the CDR3 is TGTGCCAGCAAACATCGACAGGGGGCTGGGGAGACCCAGTACTTC. It translates to CASKHRQGAGETQYF.

This clone came up a few times. V and J are TRBV27 and TRBJ2-7; perhaps D is TRBD1 or TRBD2 (6 bases each). The V gene's germline CDR1 is MNHEY and CDR2 SMNVEV (reference sequence). V shed 5 bases and J shed 4 bases, with 9 bases lying between them. The CDR3 sequence is 12 residues long. The CDR3 protein is CASSKGGYEQYF. CDR3 nucleotides: TGTGCCAGCAGTAAAGGGGGGTACGAGCAGTACTTC.

The chain combines TRBV10-3 with TRBJ2-1, with D possibly TRBD2 on 6 matching bases. The germline V and J ends were trimmed by 6 bases and 5 bases, with 17 bases remaining between them. The CDR3 is 15 amino acids. Germline-derived CDR1 and CDR2 are ENHRY and SYGVKD. The CDR3 reads CAIRQEGLYNNEQFF. The CDR3 bases are TGTGCCATCAGGCAGGAGGGACTTTATAACAATGAGCAGTTCTTC.

The V call is TRBV5-6, the J call TRBJ2-7; TRBD2 agrees at 10 bases. Germline V gene data show CDR1 as SGHDT and CDR2 as YYEEEE. Trimming at V came to 3 bases and at J to 4 bases, leaving 13 bases not matched to a gene. CDR3 length equals 17 residues. The CDR3 coding sequence is TGTGCCAGCAGCTCCCTACGGCAACTAGCGGGACTTTACGAGCAGTACTTC. This codes for CASSSLRQLAGLYEQYF.

This clone has a count of ten or more. Distinct nucleotide sequences in the sample also encode this CDR3. CDR3 nucleotide sequence: TGTGCCAGCAGTTTGGGTCGAGTCGGCGGGGAGCTGTTTTTT. Amino acid sequence: CASSLGRVGGELFF. The chain joins TRBV28 to TRBJ2-2; no reliable D call. The CDR3 totals 14 residues. The germline V and J ends were trimmed by 3 bases and 7 bases, with 12 bases remaining between them. Germline lookup yields CDR1 MDHEN and CDR2 SYDVKM.

This clone was recorded only once. This sequence joins TRBV6-5 and TRBJ1-2; 8 bases match TRBD1. The CDR3 sequence is 14 residues long. From germline, CDR1 is MNHEY and CDR2 SVGAGI. The junction had 5 bases not matched to a gene; V was cut back by 3 bases and J by 5 bases. The CDR3 bases are TGTGCCAGCAGTTATGACAGGGGAGTTTATGGCTACACCTTC. Protein sequence: CASSYDRGVYGYTF.

The chain combines TRBV6-5 with TRBJ1-1; D is ambiguous. Germline CDR1 reads MNHEY; CDR2 reads SVGAGI. This CDR3 has 12 residues. With 5 bases removed from V and 0 bases from J, the gap between germline ends came to 4 bases. The CDR3 DNA sequence: TGTGCCAGCAGTCAGTTGAACACTGAAGCTTTCTTT. Its protein is CASSQLNTEAFF.

CDR3: CASSSNRDEQYF. CDR3 nucleotides: TGTGCCAGCAGCTCGAACAGGGACGAGCAGTACTTC. V and J are TRBV11-2 and TRBJ2-7, with D possibly being TRBD1 (6 bases). The germline CDR1 and CDR2 sequences are SGHAT and FQNNGV. V shed 4 bases and J shed 5 bases, with 9 bases lying between them. This CDR3 region has 12 residues.

The CDR3 DNA reads TGTGCCAGCACATCGGTGGGACAGAACACAGATACGCAGTATTTT. Residues: CASTSVGQNTDTQYF. The V and J genes are TRBV5-5 and TRBJ2-3; 7 bases are shared with TRBD1. Germline assignment: CDR1 SGHKS and CDR2 YYEKEE (reference sequence). This CDR3 is built from 15 residues. V was clipped by 6 bases and J by 2 bases; unmatched bases: 9.

This clone showed up many times. Other DNA sequences in this specimen translate into the identical CDR3. The chain carries TRBV6-6 and TRBJ2-4; 12 nucleotides agree with TRBD1. With V trimmed by 7 bases and J by 6 bases, 7 bases remained unmatched. CDR1 and CDR2 from the germline V gene are MNHNY and SVGAGI (reference sequence). The length of the CDR3 is 15 residues. CDR3: CASNRDRGPGNIQYF. The DNA for the CDR3 is TGTGCCAGCAACCGGGACAGGGGGCCGGGAAACATTCAGTACTTC.

This clone showed up just once. CDR3 coding DNA: TGTGCCAGCAGCAAGCGACAGGCAGGTGGCACTGAAGCTTTCTTT. Amino acids: CASSKRQAGGTEAFF. This chain joins TRBV6-1 and TRBJ1-1; TRBD1 is a possible D gene (6 bases). Germline V lookup: CDR1 MNHNS, CDR2 SASEGT. The CDR3 sequence is 15 residues long. V was pared by 6 bases and J by 4 bases, with 18 bases between.

The chain employs TRBV23-1 and TRBJ1-5; D not resolved. TRBV23-1 is marked as an open reading frame, function uncertain. V was shortened by 3 bases and J by 4 bases, with 10 bases between the two germline ends. This CDR3 spans 14 amino acids. The CDR3 DNA reads TGCGCCAGCAGTCAGGGTCAGGCAAATCAGCCCCAGCATTTT. It yields the protein CASSQGQANQPQHF.

This rearrangement joins TRBV11-2 to TRBJ1-3; no reliable D call. The CDR3 extends over 15 amino acids. Germline V gene data show CDR1 as SGHAT and CDR2 as FQNNGV. V lost 1 base to trimming and J lost 7 bases, with 14 bases between them. This CDR3 reads CASSLAHNRFNTIYF. The CDR3 DNA sequence: TGTGCCAGCAGCTTAGCTCACAATAGGTTTAACACCATATATTTT. Using reference TRBV11-2 and TRBJ1-3 for the parts outside the CDR3, the full variable domain is EAGVAQSPRYKIIEKRQSVAFWCNPISGHATLYWYQQILGQGPKLLIQFQNNGVVDDSQLPKDRFSAERLKGVDSTLKIQPAKLEDSAVYLCASSLAHNRFNTIYFGEGSWLTVV.

As to this clone: It is likely a read error: a sequence one base away is far more abundant. The rearrangement links TRBV2 to TRBJ1-5; D uncertain. The CDR3 has 14 residues. Germline V lookup: CDR1 SNHLY, CDR2 FYNNEI. The CDR3 DNA follows: TGTGCCAGCAGCTACGGATATAGCAATCAGCCCCGGCATTTT. Its protein product is CASSYGYSNQPRHF.

The J gene is TRBJ2-1, the V gene TRBV19; perhaps TRBD1 as D (8 bases). CDR1 and CDR2 (germline): LNHDA, SQIVND (reference sequence). V dropped 4 bases and J dropped 9 bases, with 19 bases sitting between them. This CDR3 contains 15 residues. This CDR3 is CASSRGQGGLGEQFF. CDR3 nucleotide sequence: TGTGCCAGTAGTAGAGGACAGGGAGGGTTAGGTGAGCAGTTCTTC.

The chain employs TRBV28 and TRBJ2-2; D is uncertain. This CDR3 has 14 residues. Per the germline V gene, CDR1 is MDHEN and CDR2 is SYDVKM. Trimming pared 2 bases from V and 6 bases from J, leaving 10 bases between. The CDR3 sequence: CASSLGQAAGELFF. CDR3 coding DNA: TGTGCCAGCAGTTTAGGGCAGGCAGCCGGGGAGCTGTTTTTT.

This clone was detected only a few times. The chain joins TRBV4-2 to TRBJ2-5, with 11 bases matching TRBD2. This CDR3 has 17 residues. The germline gives CDR1 LGHNA, CDR2 YNFKEQ. The V and J ends lost 2 bases and 0 bases, in that order; junction bases with no gene match: 5. The CDR3 nucleotides are TGTGCCAGCAGCCAACCCCTAGCGGGAGGCCACCAAGAGACCCAGTACTTC. Its translation is CASSQPLAGGHQETQYF.

The table lists this clone with a few counts. The V gene is TRBV5-4, the J gene TRBJ1-1; perhaps TRBD1 as D (6 bases). The CDR3 has 14 residues. Germline V gene data show CDR1 as SGHNT and CDR2 as YYREEE (reference sequence). Trimming cost V 4 bases and J 0 bases, with 10 bases left between them. As DNA, the CDR3 is TGTGCCAGCAGCGCAGACAGGATGAACACTGAAGCTTTCTTT. The encoded protein is CASSADRMNTEAFF.

In this sample, this clone turned up once. A far larger clone is off by one base, so a read error is likely. The genes are TRBV25-1 and TRBJ1-2; D may be TRBD1 (5 bases). Trimming pared 4 bases from V and 3 bases from J, leaving 12 bases between. The CDR3 spans 14 residues. The germline V gene encodes CDR1 MGHDK and CDR2 SYGVNS. The CDR3 loop reads CASSAETDHYGYTF. The CDR3 nucleotides are TGTGCCAGCAGTGCAGAGACAGACCACTATGGCTACACCTTC.

CDR3 DNA: TGTGCCAGCAGTGACTCTGGCAATGAGCAGTTCTTC. This gives the protein CASSDSGNEQFF. The V and J genes are TRBV6-4 and TRBJ2-1; D remains ambiguous. Trimming pared 0 bases from V and 6 bases from J, leaving 3 bases between. Germline CDR1 reads MRHNA; CDR2 reads SNTAGT. This CDR3 comprises 12 residues.

This rearrangement joins TRBV7-2 to TRBJ1-3, with a weak D call TRBD1 (5 bases). Germline CDR1 reads SGHTA; CDR2 reads FQGNSA. V was clipped by 8 bases and J by 4 bases, with 9 bases between them. The CDR3 length is 12 residues. In DNA form, the CDR3 reads TGTGCCAGCGGCCCAGGGGGAAACACCATATATTTT. Protein product: CASGPGGNTIYF.

Concerning this clone: The same CDR3 arises from other DNA sequences in this sample as well. The chain couples TRBV5-1 to TRBJ2-5; D remains unclear. Germline V CDR1 and CDR2: SGHRS, YFSETQ. V lost 1 base and J 3 bases, leaving 4 bases between the germline ends. This CDR3 region has 12 residues. This chain's CDR3 is CASSLPEETQYF. In DNA form, the CDR3 reads TGCGCCAGCAGCTTGCCAGAAGAGACCCAGTACTTC.

The V gene is TRBV5-1, the J gene TRBJ1-2; D may be TRBD1 (6 bases). V lost 2 bases, J lost 7 bases, and 24 bases lay in between. The CDR3 is 17 residues long. Germline V lookup: CDR1 SGHRS, CDR2 YFSETQ. CDR3 nucleotides: TGCGCCAGCAGCTTAGGAGGACAGAGGGTTTCCAGGGGTGGCTACACCTTC. As protein: CASSLGGQRVSRGGYTF.

A few counts support this clone. This chain connects TRBV2 to TRBJ1-2, with unresolved D. The germline V gene has CDR1 SNHLY and CDR2 FYNNEI. The CDR3 sequence is 14 residues long. V was trimmed by 4 bases and J by 1 base, leaving 10 bases between them. CDR3 DNA sequence: TGTGCCAGCAGTGCGAGCAGAGATAACTATGGCTACACCTTC. Protein: CASSASRDNYGYTF.

There are a few counts of this clone. The V call is TRBV29-1, the J call TRBJ1-1; 10 positions agree with TRBD1. The germline CDR1 and CDR2 sequences are SQVTM and ANQGSEA. The CDR3 consists of 14 residues. V lost 6 bases and J lost 4; bases outside the gene matches: 8. In DNA, the CDR3 is TGCAGCGTCAATGGAAGGACAGGGGGCACTGAAGCTTTCTTT. This encodes CSVNGRTGGTEAFF.

V and J are TRBV7-9 and TRBJ1-2, with TRBD1 as a possible D gene (6 bases). Germline values: CDR1 SEHNR, CDR2 FQNEAQ (reference sequence). V dropped 4 bases and J dropped 8 bases, with 17 bases sitting between them. The CDR3 runs 14 residues. The chain's CDR3 is CASSSRDTLAGYTF. The CDR3 nucleotides read TGTGCCAGCAGCTCCCGGGACACCCTAGCAGGCTACACCTTC.

The J gene is TRBJ1-5, the V gene TRBV7-8; no clear D. This CDR3 comprises 13 residues. Germline V gene lookup returns CDR1 SGHVS and CDR2 FQNEAQ. The germline V and J ends were trimmed by 5 bases and 6 bases, with 11 bases remaining between them. Here the CDR3 reads CASSHLGAQPQHF. The DNA for the CDR3 is TGTGCCAGCAGCCACTTGGGAGCTCAGCCCCAGCATTTT.

For this clone: A read error is the likely source, as a far larger clone sits one nucleotide away. The chain links TRBV30 to TRBJ1-2; possible D gene TRBD1, 6 bases. The CDR3 extends over 12 amino acids. Germline CDR1 reads GTSNPN; CDR2 reads SVGIG (reference sequence). The CDR3 DNA reads as TGTGCCTGGAGGAGGGGGTTATATGGCCACACCTTC. This encodes CAWRRGLYGHTF.

In its sample, this clone was seen a few times. The chain recombines TRBV7-9 with TRBJ1-1; D might be TRBD1 (6 bases). Per the germline V gene, CDR1 is SEHNR and CDR2 is FQNEAQ (reference sequence). The CDR3 is made up of 13 amino acids. Trimming cost V 5 bases and J 4 bases, with 11 bases left between them. DNA for the CDR3: TGTGCCAGCAGCAAACAGGGTGGCACTGAAGCTTTCTTT. It yields the protein CASSKQGGTEAFF. Full variable domain (rest looked up from reference TRBV7-9 and TRBJ1-1): DTGVSQNPRHKITKRGQNVTFRCDPISEHNRLYWYRQTLGQGPEFLTYFQNEAQLEKSRLLSDRFSAERPKGSFSTLEIQRTEQGDSAMYLCASSKQGGTEAFFGQGTRLTVV.